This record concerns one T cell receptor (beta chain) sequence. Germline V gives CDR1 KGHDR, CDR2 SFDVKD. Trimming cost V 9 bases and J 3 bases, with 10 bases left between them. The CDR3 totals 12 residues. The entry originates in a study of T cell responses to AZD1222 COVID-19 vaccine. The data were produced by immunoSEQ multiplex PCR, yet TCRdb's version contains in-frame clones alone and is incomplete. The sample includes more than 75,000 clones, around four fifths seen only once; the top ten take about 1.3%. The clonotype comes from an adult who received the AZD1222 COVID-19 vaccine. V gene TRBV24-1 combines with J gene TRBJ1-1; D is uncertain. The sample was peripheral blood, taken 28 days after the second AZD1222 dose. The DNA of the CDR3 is TGTGCCACCCACACTTGCGACACTGAAGCTTTCTTT. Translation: CATHTCDTEAFF.